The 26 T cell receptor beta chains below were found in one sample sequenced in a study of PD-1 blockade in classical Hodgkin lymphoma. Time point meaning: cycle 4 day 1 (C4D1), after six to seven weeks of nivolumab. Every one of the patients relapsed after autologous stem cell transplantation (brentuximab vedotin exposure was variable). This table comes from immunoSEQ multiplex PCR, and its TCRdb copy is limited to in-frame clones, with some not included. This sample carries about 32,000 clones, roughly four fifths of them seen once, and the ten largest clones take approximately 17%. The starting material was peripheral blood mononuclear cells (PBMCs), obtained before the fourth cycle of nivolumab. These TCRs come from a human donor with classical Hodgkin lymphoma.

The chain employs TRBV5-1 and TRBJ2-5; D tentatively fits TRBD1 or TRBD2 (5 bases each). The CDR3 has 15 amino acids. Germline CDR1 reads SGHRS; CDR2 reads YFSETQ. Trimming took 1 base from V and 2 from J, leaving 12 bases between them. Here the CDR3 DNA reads TGCGCCAGCAGCTTGATTGGCAGGGAGCAAGAGACCCAGTACTTC. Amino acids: CASSLIGREQETQYF. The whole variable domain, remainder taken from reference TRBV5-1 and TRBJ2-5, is KAGVTQTPRYLIKTRGQQVTLSCSPISGHRSVSWYQQTPGQGLQFLFEYFSETQRNKGNFPGRFSGRQFSNSRSEMNVSTLELGDSALYLCASSLIGREQETQYFGPGTRLLVL.

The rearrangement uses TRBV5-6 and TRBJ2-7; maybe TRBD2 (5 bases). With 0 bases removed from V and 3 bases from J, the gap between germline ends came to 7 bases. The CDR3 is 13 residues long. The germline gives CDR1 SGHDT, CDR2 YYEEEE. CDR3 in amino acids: CASSLVGVYEQYV. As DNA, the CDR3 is TGTGCCAGCAGCTTGGTCGGGGTCTACGAGCAGTACGTC.

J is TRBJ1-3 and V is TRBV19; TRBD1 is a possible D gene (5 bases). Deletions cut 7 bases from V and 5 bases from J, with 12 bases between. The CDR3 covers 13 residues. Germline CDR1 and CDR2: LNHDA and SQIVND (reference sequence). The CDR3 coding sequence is TGTGCCAGTACCCACGGGGGGAGAAACACCATATATTTT. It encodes CASTHGGRNTIYF. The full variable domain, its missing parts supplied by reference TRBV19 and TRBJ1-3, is DGGITQSPKYLFRKEGQNVTLSCEQNLNHDAMYWYRQDPGQGLRLIYYSQIVNDFQKGDIAEGYSVSREKKESFPLTVTSAQKNPTAFYLCASTHGGRNTIYFGEGSWLTVV.

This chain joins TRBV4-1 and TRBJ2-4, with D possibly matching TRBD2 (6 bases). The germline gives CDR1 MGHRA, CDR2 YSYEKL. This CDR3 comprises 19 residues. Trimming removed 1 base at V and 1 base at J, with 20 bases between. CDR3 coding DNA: TGCGCCAGCAGCCAAGCATTGGGATCGGCCGCGGGGGCCAAAAACATTCAGTACTTC. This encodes CASSQALGSAAGAKNIQYF.

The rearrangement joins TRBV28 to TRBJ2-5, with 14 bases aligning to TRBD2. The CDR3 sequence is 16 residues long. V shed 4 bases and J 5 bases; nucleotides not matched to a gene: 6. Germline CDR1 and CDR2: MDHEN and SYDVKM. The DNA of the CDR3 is TGTGCCAGCAGTTCGAGGACTAGCGGGAGGCTGGAGACCCAGTACTTC. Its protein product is CASSSRTSGRLETQYF.

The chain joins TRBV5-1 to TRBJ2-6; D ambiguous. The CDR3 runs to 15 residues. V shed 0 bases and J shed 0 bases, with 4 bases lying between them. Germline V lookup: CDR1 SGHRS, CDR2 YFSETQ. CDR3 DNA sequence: TGCGCCAGCAGCTTGGTCCCCTCTGGGGCCAACGTCCTGACTTTC. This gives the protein CASSLVPSGANVLTF.

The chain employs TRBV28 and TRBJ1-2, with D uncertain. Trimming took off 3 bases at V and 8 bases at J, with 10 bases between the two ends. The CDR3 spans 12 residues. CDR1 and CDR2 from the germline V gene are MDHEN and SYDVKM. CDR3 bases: TGTGCCAGCAGTTTCCGCGGCCTAGGCTACACCTTC. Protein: CASSFRGLGYTF.

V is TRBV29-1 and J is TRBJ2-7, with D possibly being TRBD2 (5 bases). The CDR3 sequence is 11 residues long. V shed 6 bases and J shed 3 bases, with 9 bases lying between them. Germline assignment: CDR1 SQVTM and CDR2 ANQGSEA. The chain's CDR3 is CSVLEVYEQYF. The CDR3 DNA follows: TGCAGCGTACTAGAAGTCTACGAGCAGTACTTC.

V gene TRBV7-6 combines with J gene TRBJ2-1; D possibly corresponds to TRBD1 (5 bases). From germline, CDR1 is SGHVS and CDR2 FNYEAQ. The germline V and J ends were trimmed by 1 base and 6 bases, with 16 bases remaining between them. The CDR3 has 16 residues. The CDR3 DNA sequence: TGTGCCAGCAGCTTAGTCTCGGCAGGGTTTGGCAATGAGCAGTTCTTC. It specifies CASSLVSAGFGNEQFF.

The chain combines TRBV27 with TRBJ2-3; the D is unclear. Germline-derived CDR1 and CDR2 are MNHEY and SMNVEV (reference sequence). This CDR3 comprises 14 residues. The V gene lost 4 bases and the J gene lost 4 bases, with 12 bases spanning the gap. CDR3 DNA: TGTGCCAGCAGTTCTCACATCCTACCAGATACGCAGTATTTT. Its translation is CASSSHILPDTQYF.

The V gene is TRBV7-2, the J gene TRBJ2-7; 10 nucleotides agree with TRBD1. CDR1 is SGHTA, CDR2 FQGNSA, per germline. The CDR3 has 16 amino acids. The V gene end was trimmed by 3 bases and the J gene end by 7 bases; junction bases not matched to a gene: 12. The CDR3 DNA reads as TGTGCCAGCAGCTTTAGCCCAGGACAGGGGGTGGGAGAGCAGTACTTC. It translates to CASSFSPGQGVGEQYF.

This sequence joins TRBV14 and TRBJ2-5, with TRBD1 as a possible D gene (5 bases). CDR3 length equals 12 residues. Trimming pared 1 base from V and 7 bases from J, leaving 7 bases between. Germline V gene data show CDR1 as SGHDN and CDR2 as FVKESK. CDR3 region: CASSQGGGTQYF. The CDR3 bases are TGTGCCAGCAGCCAAGGGGGCGGGACCCAGTACTTC.

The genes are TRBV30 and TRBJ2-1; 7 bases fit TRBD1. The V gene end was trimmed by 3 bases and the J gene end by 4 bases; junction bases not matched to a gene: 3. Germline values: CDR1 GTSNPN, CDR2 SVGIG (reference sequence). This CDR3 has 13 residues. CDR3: CAWSQGEYNEQFF. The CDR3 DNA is TGTGCCTGGAGCCAGGGGGAGTACAATGAGCAGTTCTTC.

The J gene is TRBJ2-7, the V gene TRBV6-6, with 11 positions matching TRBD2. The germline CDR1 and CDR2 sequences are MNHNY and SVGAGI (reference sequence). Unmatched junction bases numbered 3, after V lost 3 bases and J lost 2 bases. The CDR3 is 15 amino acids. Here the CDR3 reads CASSYSGRGTYEQYF. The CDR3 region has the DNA TGTGCCAGCAGTTATAGCGGGAGGGGAACCTACGAGCAGTACTTC.

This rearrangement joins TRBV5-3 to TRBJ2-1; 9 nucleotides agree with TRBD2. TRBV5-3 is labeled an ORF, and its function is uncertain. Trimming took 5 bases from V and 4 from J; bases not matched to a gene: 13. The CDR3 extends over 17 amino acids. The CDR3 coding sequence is TGTGCCAGAAGACGTCCAAGGACTAGCGAAGCTTACAATGAGCAGTTCTTC. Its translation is CARRRPRTSEAYNEQFF.

CDR3 sequence reads: CASSYLTGGDYGYTF. For the CDR3, the DNA is TGTGCCAGCAGTTACCTGACAGGGGGCGACTATGGCTACACCTTC. The chain recombines TRBV6-6 with TRBJ1-2; 10 nucleotides line up with TRBD1. The V gene's germline CDR1 is MNHNY and CDR2 SVGAGI (reference sequence). The CDR3 is 15 residues long. V trimming: 2 bases; J trimming: 3 bases; junction bases outside the gene matches: 3.

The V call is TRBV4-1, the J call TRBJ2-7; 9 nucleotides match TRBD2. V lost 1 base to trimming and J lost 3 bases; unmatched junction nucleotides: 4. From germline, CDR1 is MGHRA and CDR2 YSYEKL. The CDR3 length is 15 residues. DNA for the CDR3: TGCGCCAGCAGCCAAGGGCTAGCGGGGCTCTACGAGCAGTACGTC. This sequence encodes CASSQGLAGLYEQYV.

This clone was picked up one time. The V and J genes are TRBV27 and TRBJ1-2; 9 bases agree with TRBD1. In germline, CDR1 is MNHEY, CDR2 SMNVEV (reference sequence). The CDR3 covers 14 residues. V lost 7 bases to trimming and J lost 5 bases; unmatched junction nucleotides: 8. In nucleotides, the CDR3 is TGTGCCAGCAAAACAGGGGGCAAGAGATATGGCTACACCTTC. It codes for CASKTGGKRYGYTF.

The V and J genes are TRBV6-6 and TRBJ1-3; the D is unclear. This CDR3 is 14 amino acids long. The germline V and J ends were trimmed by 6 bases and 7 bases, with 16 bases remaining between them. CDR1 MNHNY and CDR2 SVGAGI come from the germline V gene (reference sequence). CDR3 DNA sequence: TGTGCCAGCAGCCCGGATAGAGGAGGGAACACCATATATTTT. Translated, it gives CASSPDRGGNTIYF.

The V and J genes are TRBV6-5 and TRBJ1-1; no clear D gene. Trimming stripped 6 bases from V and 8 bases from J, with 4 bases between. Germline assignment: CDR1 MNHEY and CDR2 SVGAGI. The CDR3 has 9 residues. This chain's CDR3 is CASSGEAFF. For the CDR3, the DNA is TGTGCCAGCAGCGGGGAAGCTTTCTTT.

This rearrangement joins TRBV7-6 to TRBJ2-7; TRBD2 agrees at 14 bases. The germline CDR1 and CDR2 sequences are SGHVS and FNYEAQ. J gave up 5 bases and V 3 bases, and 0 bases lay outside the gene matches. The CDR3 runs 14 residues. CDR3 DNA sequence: TGTGCCAGCAGCTTGGGACTAGCGGGAGACGAGCAGTACTTC. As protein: CASSLGLAGDEQYF.

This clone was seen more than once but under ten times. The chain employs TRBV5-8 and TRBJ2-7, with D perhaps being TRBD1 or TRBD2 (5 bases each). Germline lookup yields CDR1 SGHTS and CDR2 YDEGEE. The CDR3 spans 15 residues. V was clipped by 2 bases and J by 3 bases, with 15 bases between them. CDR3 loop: CASSLGRDPNYEQYV. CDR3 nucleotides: TGTGCCAGCAGCTTAGGCAGGGACCCCAACTACGAGCAGTACGTC.

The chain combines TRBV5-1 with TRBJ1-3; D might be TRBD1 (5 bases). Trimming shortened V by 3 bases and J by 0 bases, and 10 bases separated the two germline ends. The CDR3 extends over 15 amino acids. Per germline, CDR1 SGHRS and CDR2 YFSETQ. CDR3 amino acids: CASSSTGSSGNTIYF. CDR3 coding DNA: TGCGCCAGCAGCTCCACAGGCTCCTCTGGAAACACCATATATTTT.

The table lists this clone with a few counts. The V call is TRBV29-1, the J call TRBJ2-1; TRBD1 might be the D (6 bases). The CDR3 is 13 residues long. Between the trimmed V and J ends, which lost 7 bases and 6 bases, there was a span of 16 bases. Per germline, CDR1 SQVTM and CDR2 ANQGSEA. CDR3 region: CSAIPQGSNEQFF. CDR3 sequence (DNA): TGCAGCGCCATCCCACAGGGATCCAATGAGCAGTTCTTC.

The CDR3 protein is CASSQLGGFGAEQYF. The CDR3 region has the DNA TGCGCCAGCAGCCAACTGGGAGGGTTCGGGGCCGAGCAGTACTTC. This chain joins TRBV4-3 and TRBJ2-7; the match to TRBD2 covers 7 bases. CDR1 is LGHNA, CDR2 YSLEER, per germline. The CDR3 is 15 amino acids. Trimming cost V 2 bases and J 6 bases; bases outside gene matches: 10.

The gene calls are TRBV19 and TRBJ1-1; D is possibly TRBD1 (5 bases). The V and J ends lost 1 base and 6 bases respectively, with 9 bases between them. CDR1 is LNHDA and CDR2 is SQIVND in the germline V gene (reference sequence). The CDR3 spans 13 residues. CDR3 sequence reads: CASSIGGVSEAFF. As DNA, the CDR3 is TGTGCCAGTAGTATAGGGGGGGTTTCTGAAGCTTTCTTT.